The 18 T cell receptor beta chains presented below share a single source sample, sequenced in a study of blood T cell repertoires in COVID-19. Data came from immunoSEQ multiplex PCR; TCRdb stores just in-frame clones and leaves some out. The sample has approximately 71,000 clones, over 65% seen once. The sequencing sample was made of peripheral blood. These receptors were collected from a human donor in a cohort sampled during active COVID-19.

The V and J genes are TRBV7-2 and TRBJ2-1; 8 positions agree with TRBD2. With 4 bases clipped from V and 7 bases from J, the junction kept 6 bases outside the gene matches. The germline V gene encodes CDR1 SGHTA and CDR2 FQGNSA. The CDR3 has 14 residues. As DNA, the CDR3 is TGTGCCAGCAGCTCCACTAGCGGTCCTAATGAGCAGTTCTTC. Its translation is CASSSTSGPNEQFF.

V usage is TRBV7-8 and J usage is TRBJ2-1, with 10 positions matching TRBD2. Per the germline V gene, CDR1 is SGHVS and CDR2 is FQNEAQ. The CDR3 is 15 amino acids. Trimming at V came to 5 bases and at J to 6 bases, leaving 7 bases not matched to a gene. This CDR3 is CASSVQSGRGNEQFF. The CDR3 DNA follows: TGTGCCAGCAGCGTCCAGAGCGGGAGGGGCAATGAGCAGTTCTTC.

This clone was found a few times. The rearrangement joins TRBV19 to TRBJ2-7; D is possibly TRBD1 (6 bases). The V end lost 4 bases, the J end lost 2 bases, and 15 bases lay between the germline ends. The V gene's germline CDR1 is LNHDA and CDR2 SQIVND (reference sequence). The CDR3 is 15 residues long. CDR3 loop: CASSTGTTGTYEQYF. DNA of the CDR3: TGTGCCAGTAGTACCGGGACAACCGGAACCTACGAGCAGTACTTC.

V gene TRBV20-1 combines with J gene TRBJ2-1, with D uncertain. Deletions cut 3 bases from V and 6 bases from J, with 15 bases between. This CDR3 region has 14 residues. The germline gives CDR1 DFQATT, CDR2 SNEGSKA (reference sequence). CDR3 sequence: CSASQATAFNEQFF. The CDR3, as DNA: TGCAGTGCTAGTCAGGCTACCGCCTTCAATGAGCAGTTCTTC.

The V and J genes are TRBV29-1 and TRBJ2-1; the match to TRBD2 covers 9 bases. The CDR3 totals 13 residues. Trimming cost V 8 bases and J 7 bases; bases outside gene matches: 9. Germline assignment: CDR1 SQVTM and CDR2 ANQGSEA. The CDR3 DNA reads TGCAGCTACTTAGCGGGGGCGATGAATGAGCAGTTCTTC. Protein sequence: CSYLAGAMNEQFF.

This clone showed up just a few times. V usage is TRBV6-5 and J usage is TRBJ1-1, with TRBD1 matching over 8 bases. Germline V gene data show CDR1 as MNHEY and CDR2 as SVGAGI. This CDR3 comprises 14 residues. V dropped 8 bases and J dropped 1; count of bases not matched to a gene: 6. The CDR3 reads CASRSGGENTEAFF. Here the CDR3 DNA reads TGTGCCAGCCGTTCAGGGGGCGAGAACACTGAAGCTTTCTTT.

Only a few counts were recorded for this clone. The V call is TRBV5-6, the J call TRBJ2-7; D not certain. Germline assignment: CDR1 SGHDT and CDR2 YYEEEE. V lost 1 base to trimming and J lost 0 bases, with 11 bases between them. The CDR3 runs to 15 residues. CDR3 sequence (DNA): TGTGCCAGCAGCTTGTGGGCCATGGGCTCCTACGAGCAGTACTTC. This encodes CASSLWAMGSYEQYF.

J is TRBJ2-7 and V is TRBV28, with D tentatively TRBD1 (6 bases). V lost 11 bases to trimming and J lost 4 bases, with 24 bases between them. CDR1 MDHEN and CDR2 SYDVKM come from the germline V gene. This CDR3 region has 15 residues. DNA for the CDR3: TGTGCCGGTGGGGGCCCCGGGACCGGGGAATACGAGCAGTACTTC. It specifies CAGGGPGTGEYEQYF.

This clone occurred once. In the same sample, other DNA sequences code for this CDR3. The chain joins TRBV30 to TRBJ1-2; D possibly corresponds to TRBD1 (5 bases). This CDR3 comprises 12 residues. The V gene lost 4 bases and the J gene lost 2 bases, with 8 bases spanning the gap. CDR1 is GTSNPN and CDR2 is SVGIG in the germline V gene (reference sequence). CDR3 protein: CAWTGGNYGYTF. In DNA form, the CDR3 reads TGTGCCTGGACTGGGGGGAACTATGGCTACACCTTC.

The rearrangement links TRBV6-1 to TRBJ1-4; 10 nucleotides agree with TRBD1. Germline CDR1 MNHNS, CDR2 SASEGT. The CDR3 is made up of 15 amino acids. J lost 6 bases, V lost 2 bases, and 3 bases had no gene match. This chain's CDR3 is CASSERQGADEKLFF. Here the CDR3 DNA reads TGTGCCAGCAGTGAAAGACAGGGGGCGGATGAAAAACTGTTTTTT.

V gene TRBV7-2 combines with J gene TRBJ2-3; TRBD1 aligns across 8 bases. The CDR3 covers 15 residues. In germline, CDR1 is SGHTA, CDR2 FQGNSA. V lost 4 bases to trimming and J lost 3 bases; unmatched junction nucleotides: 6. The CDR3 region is CASSSRTGRTDTQYF. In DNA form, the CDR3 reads TGTGCCAGCAGCTCCCGGACAGGGAGGACAGATACGCAGTATTTT. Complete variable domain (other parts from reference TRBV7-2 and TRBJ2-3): GAGVSQSPSNKVTEKGKDVELRCDPISGHTALYWYRQSLGQGLEFLIYFQGNSAPDKSGLPSDRFSAERTGGSVSTLTIQRTQQEDSAVYLCASSSRTGRTDTQYFGPGTRLTVL.

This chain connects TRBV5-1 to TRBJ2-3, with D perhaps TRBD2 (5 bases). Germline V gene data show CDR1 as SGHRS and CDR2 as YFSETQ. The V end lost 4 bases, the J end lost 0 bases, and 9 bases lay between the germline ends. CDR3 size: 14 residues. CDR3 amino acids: CASSQRTSTDTQYF. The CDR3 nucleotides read TGCGCCAGCAGCCAGCGGACTAGCACAGATACGCAGTATTTT.

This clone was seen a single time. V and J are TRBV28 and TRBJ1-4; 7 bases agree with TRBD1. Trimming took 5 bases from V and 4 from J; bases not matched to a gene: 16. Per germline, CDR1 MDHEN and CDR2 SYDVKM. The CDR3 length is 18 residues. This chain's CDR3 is CASSLTSTGNLDNEKLFF. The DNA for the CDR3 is TGTGCCAGCAGTCTTACCTCGACAGGGAACCTGGATAATGAAAAACTGTTTTTT.

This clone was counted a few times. The CDR3, as DNA: TGTGCCAGCAGTCCGAACCGCGGACAGCCTTCCTACGAGCAGTACTTC. Amino acid sequence: CASSPNRGQPSYEQYF. The chain joins TRBV28 to TRBJ2-7; weak D call: TRBD1 (6 bases). The V and J ends lost 5 bases and 1 base respectively, with 18 bases between them. CDR3 length: 16 residues. CDR1 MDHEN and CDR2 SYDVKM come from the germline V gene.

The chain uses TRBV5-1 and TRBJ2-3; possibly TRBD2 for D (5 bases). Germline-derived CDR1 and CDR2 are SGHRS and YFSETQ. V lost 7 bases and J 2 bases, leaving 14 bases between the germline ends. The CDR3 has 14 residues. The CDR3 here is CASRSSGSTDTQYF. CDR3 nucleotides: TGCGCCAGCCGGAGCAGCGGTTCCACAGATACGCAGTATTTT.

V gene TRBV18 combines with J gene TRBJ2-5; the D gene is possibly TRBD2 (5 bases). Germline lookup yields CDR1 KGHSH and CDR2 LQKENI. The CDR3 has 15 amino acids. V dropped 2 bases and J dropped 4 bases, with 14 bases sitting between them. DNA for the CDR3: TGTGCCAGCTCACCAGGCGGGCTAGAGGGAGAGACCCAGTACTTC. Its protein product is CASSPGGLEGETQYF. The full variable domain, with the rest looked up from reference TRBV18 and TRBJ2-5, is NAGVMQNPRHLVRRRGQEARLRCSPMKGHSHVYWYRQLPEEGLKFMVYLQKENIIDESGMPKERFSAEFPKEGPSILRIQQVVRGDSAAYFCASSPGGLEGETQYFGPGTRLLVL.

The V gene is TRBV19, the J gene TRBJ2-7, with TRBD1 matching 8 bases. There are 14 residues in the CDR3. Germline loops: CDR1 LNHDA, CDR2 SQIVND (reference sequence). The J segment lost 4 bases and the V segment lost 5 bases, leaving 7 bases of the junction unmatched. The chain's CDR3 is CASSPRTGRYEQYF. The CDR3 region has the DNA TGTGCCAGTAGTCCTCGGACAGGGAGGTACGAGCAGTACTTC.

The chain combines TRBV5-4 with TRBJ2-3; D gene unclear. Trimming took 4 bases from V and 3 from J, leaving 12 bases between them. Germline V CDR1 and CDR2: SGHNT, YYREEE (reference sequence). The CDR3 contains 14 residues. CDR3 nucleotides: TGTGCCAGCAGCCTGGCCTTTATTACAGATACGCAGTATTTT. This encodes CASSLAFITDTQYF. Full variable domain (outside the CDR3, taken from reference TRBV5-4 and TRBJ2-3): ETGVTQSPTHLIKTRGQQVTLRCSSQSGHNTVSWYQQALGQGPQFIFQYYREEENGRGNFPPRFSGLQFPNYSSELNVNALELDDSALYLCASSLAFITDTQYFGPGTRLTVL.